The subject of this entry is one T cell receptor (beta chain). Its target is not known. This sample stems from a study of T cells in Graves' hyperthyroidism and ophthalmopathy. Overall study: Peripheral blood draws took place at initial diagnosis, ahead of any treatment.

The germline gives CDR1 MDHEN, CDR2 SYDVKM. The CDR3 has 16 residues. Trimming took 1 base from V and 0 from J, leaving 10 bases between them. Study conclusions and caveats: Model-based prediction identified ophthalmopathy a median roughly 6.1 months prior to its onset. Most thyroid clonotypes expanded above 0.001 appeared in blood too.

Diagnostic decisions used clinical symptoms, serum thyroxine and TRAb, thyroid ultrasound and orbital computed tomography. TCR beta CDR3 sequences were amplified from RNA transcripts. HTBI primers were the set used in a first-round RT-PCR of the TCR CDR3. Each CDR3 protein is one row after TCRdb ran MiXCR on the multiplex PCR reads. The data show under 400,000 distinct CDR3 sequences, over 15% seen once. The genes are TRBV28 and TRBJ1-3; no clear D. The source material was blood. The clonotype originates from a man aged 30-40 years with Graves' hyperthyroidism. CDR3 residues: CASSLSPFLSGNTIYF. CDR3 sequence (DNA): TGTGCCAGCAGTTTATCGCCGTTCCTCTCTGGAAACACCATATATTTT.